This is a list of T cell receptor beta chains from one sample in a study of PD-L1 blockade in urothelial cancer. Clones were sequenced by immunoSEQ multiplex PCR, and TCRdb holds only the in-frame ones, with some missing. The sample has approximately 36,000 clones, 84% seen once. The sample consisted of PBMCs, taken around atezolizumab (anti-PD-L1) treatment. The receptors originated from a man in his forties or fifties with urothelial cancer. Both conserved end residues are part of each CDR3. The D gene is left open where the match is weak. A row's size may be missing; if present it is once, few, many or a size class.

d_gene,j_gene,v_gene,abundance,CDR3nt,CDR3aa
TRBD2,TRBJ2-3,TRBV5-6,-,TGTGCCAGCAGCCTGGGACTAGCGGGAACAGATACGCAGTATTTT,CASSLGLAGTDTQYF
-,TRBJ1-2,TRBV6-5,medium-sized,TGTGCCAGCAGCCCGACGCGGGTGCTCGGCTACACCTTC,CASSPTRVLGYTF
-,TRBJ1-5,TRBV28,-,TGTGCCAGCCGGGGAACCGGCAATCAGCCCCAGCATTTT,CASRGTGNQPQHF
-,TRBJ2-5,TRBV30,-,TGTGCCTGGAGTGTAAGCGAGACCCAGTACTTC,CAWSVSETQYF
TRBD1,TRBJ2-1,TRBV11-2,-,TGTGCCAGCAGCCGTACGGGACAGGGGGCGGGTGAGCAGTTCTTC,CASSRTGQGAGEQFF
TRBD2,TRBJ2-3,TRBV18,-,TGTGCCAGCTCGCCATCTAGCGGTGCTAGCACAGATACGCAGTATTTT,CASSPSSGASTDTQYF
TRBD1,TRBJ1-5,TRBV14,-,TGTGCCAGCAGCCACGTCCCCGTCGACAGGGGCCACCAGCCCCAGCATTTT,CASSHVPVDRGHQPQHF
TRBD1,TRBJ1-6,TRBV7-9,-,TGTGCCAGCAGCCCACGAGACAGGGGTCTGATCTCACCCCTCCACTTT,CASSPRDRGLISPLHF
-,TRBJ2-5,TRBV2,-,TGTGCCAGCAGTGAAGCAAGGGGGCAAGAGACCCAGTACTTC,CASSEARGQETQYF
-,TRBJ1-1,TRBV19,-,TGTGCCAGTAGTAGCAGGGTAGGTAGGGCTGAAGCTTTCTTT,CASSSRVGRAEAFF
-,TRBJ1-1,TRBV19,-,TGTGCCAGTAGTCTGACTCCTGGATACACTGAAGCTTTCTTT,CASSLTPGYTEAFF
-,TRBJ2-2,TRBV11-2,-,TGTGCCAGCACCAAGGCCCTTTATGGGCATACCGGGGAGCTGTTTTTT,CASTKALYGHTGELFF
-,TRBJ1-5,TRBV5-1,few,TGCGCCAGCAGCCCCGGGGACAAGTTCAATCAGCCCCAGCATTTT,CASSPGDKFNQPQHF
TRBD2,TRBJ2-1,TRBV19,-,TGTGCCACCCGGAAGCTAGCGGGGCACAATGAGCAGTTCTTC,CATRKLAGHNEQFF